Listed below are T cell receptor beta chains from one sample, sequenced in a study of CD8+ T cells in alopecia areata. Measured with immunoSEQ multiplex PCR; TCRdb has only the in-frame clones, and not every one. The data show approximately 100,000 clones, 60% seen once. The sample consisted of CD8+ T cells sorted from blood, taken at approximately week 55, from a patient treated with tofacitinib. These receptors originate from a human donor with alopecia areata. Both conserved end residues are part of each CDR3. The D gene is left open where the match is weak. Rows give clone size only sometimes, using once, few, many, or a class for an expanded clone.

>-|TRBJ2-1|-|TRBV7-3
CASSLRGSYNDEQFF
TGTGCCAGCAGCTTACGGGGATCCTACAATGATGAGCAGTTCTTC
>-|TRBJ2-7|TRBD2|TRBV15
CATSRDRGGAYEQYF
TGTGCCACCAGCAGAGATCGCGGGGGAGCCTACGAGCAGTACTTC
>few|TRBJ2-1|TRBD1|TRBV7-8
CASSSSDRGGIYEQFF
TGTGCCAGCAGCTCCTCCGACAGGGGAGGTATCTATGAGCAGTTCTTC
>-|TRBJ1-2|TRBD1|TRBV27
CASSLSVDRGSGYTF
TGTGCCAGCAGTTTATCGGTCGACAGGGGAAGCGGCTACACCTTC
>-|TRBJ1-4|-|TRBV11-2
CASSVTGAATNEKLFF
TGTGCCAGCAGCGTGACAGGAGCTGCAACTAATGAAAAACTGTTTTTT
>-|TRBJ1-5|TRBD1|TRBV27
CASRRGTDYSNQPQHF
TGTGCCAGCCGCAGGGGGACCGATTATAGCAATCAGCCCCAGCATTTT
>few|TRBJ1-2|-|TRBV5-6
CASSLGRNYGYTF
TGTGCCAGCAGCCTCGGGAGGAACTATGGCTACACCTTC
>-|TRBJ1-2|-|TRBV9
CASSEPSRNGYTF
TGTGCCAGCAGCGAACCGTCGAGAAATGGCTACACCTTC
>-|TRBJ1-2|-|TRBV15
CATSSLPRGPFNYGYTF
TGTGCCACCAGCAGTCTCCCCAGGGGCCCGTTTAACTATGGCTACACCTTC
>-|TRBJ2-3|TRBD2|TRBV30
CAWDQSGGQTQYF
TGTGCCTGGGACCAAAGCGGGGGTCAGACGCAGTATTTT
>-|TRBJ2-1|TRBD1|TRBV27
CASSGTDNEQFF
TGTGCCAGCAGTGGGACAGACAATGAGCAGTTCTTC
>-|TRBJ2-2|-|TRBV9
CASSAGAGELFF
TGTGCCAGCAGCGCAGGGGCCGGGGAGCTGTTTTTT
>-|TRBJ2-1|TRBD2|TRBV5-1
CASSLGSGGAVREQFF
TGCGCCAGCAGCTTGGGTAGCGGGGGGGCCGTCCGTGAGCAGTTCTTC
>-|TRBJ2-7|-|TRBV7-9
CASSDSYEQYF
TGTGCCAGCAGCGACTCGTACGAGCAGTACTTC
>few|TRBJ2-6|TRBD1|TRBV13
CASSVRGSGANVLTF
TGTGCCAGCAGCGTCAGGGGGTCCGGGGCCAACGTCCTGACTTTC
>few|TRBJ2-1|TRBD2|TRBV5-1
CASSPTSAVEQFF
TGCGCCAGCAGCCCGACTAGCGCTGTTGAGCAGTTCTTC
>-|TRBJ2-7|TRBD1|TRBV7-9
CASSRTGTGKNYEQYF
TGTGCCAGCAGCCGTACAGGGACAGGGAAAAACTACGAGCAGTACTTC
>-|TRBJ2-1|-|TRBV29-1
CSVAARGEQFF
TGCAGCGTTGCGGCCCGAGGGGAGCAGTTCTTC
>few|TRBJ2-7|TRBD1|TRBV5-1
CASSPYGQAEYEQYF
TGCGCCAGCAGCCCCTACGGACAGGCTGAGTACGAGCAGTACTTC
>-|TRBJ2-5|-|TRBV5-1
CASSLRPEETQYF
TGCGCCAGCAGCTTGCGTCCCGAAGAGACCCAGTACTTC
>-|TRBJ1-2|TRBD1|TRBV7-2
CASSLDWIGAGGRYGYTF
TGTGCCAGCAGCTTAGATTGGATAGGGGCAGGGGGCCGCTATGGCTACACCTTC
>few|TRBJ2-2|-|TRBV5-6
CASSWNTGELFF
TGTGCCAGCAGCTGGAACACCGGGGAGCTGTTTTTT
>-|TRBJ2-2|-|TRBV28
CASSLWDNPNTGELFF
TGTGCCAGCAGTTTATGGGACAATCCGAACACCGGGGAGCTGTTTTTT
>-|TRBJ2-2|-|TRBV9
CASSPRLSGANTGELFF
TGTGCCAGCAGCCCACGATTGAGCGGAGCGAACACCGGGGAGCTGTTTTTT